The 20 T cell receptor beta chains reported below all come from one sample, sequenced in a study of vaccination effects on CD4 cells after COVID-19. No antigens are known for them. ViraFEST used viral peptide pools to expand antigen-specific CD4+ T cells before sequencing. Cultured cells yielded isolated CD4+ T cells after 10 days. Participants got two doses of BNT162b2 or mRNA-1273 vaccine. Produced via immunoSEQ multiplex PCR; TCRdb's table is partial and in-frame only. The sample comprises more than 9,000 clones, less than 75% of which are singletons, and about 8.1% rests with the top ten. Source: CD4+ T cells from PBMCs cultured with SARS-CoV-2 spike peptides, taken after COVID-19 vaccination. Receptor source: a human donor who received a COVID-19 vaccine.

Only one count was recorded for this clone. The rearrangement links TRBV12-3 or TRBV12-4 to TRBJ2-1, with no clear D. V lost 0 bases to trimming and J lost 9 bases, with 9 bases between them. The CDR3 is 13 amino acids. This CDR3 is CASSLARGIEQFF. In nucleotides, the CDR3 is TGTGCCAGCAGTTTAGCGCGCGGCATTGAGCAGTTCTTC.

This clone was picked up a small number of times. This sequence joins TRBV19 and TRBJ2-7, with TRBD1 matching 8 bases. The CDR3 spans 15 residues. Germline trimming cut 3 bases from V and 2 bases from J; bases unmatched to any gene: 6. Germline CDR1 reads LNHDA; CDR2 reads SQIVND (reference sequence). The CDR3 DNA follows: TGTGCCAGTAGTATCGTAGGACAGGGCGCCTACGAGCAGTACTTC. This sequence encodes CASSIVGQGAYEQYF.

The chain carries TRBV28 and TRBJ1-5; tentatively, D is TRBD1 (6 bases). This CDR3 is built from 15 residues. In germline, CDR1 is MDHEN, CDR2 SYDVKM. V was cut by 2 bases and J by 3 bases, with 11 bases left in between. The CDR3 here is CASSLLSGDNQPQHF. Here the CDR3 DNA reads TGTGCCAGCAGTTTACTGTCAGGGGACAATCAGCCCCAGCATTTT.

The CDR3 loop reads CAWSALGRIRTDTQYF. For the CDR3, the DNA is TGTGCCTGGAGTGCTTTAGGGCGGATCCGCACAGATACGCAGTATTTT. This chain connects TRBV30 to TRBJ2-3, with no clear D. From germline, CDR1 is GTSNPN and CDR2 SVGIG (reference sequence). The V end was cut by 1 base, the J end by 1 base, with 15 bases between. CDR3 size: 16 residues.

By share, this clone counts as medium-sized. A junction end diverges from the germline sequence, so it may reflect a read error. This chain joins TRBV18 and TRBJ2-7; TRBD2 matches at 7 bases. CDR3 size: 13 residues. CDR1 is KGHSH, CDR2 LQKENI, per germline. The CDR3 spells CASSPGGGNEQYF. The CDR3 coding sequence is TGTGCCAGCTCACCAGGGGGAGGGAACGAACAGTACTTC.

This chain uses TRBV5-6 with TRBJ1-1, with D possibly matching TRBD1 (5 bases). The CDR3 consists of 16 residues. The V end lost 0 bases, the J end lost 5 bases, and 17 bases lay between the germline ends. The germline gives CDR1 SGHDT, CDR2 YYEEEE. The CDR3 loop is CASSLGRRARGTEAFF. In nucleotides, the CDR3 is TGTGCCAGCAGCTTGGGTCGGAGGGCGCGGGGGACTGAAGCTTTCTTT. Drawing the rest from reference TRBV5-6 and TRBJ1-1, the complete variable domain is DAGVTQSPTHLIKTRGQQVTLRCSPKSGHDTVSWYQQALGQGPQFIFQYYEEEERQRGNFPDRFSGHQFPNYSSELNVNALLLGDSALYLCASSLGRRARGTEAFFGQGTRLTVV.

V gene TRBV2 combines with J gene TRBJ2-7; TRBD1 matches at 9 bases. The trim removed 6 bases at V and 0 bases at J, leaving 12 bases unmatched. The germline V gene has CDR1 SNHLY and CDR2 FYNNEI. This CDR3 comprises 17 residues. The CDR3 here is CASSHSGTGPYSYEQYF. The CDR3 DNA sequence: TGTGCCAGCAGCCACTCGGGGACAGGGCCCTACTCCTACGAGCAGTACTTC. The full variable domain, its missing parts supplied by reference TRBV2 and TRBJ2-7, is EPEVTQTPSHQVTQMGQEVILRCVPISNHLYFYWYRQILGQKVEFLVSFYNNEISEKSEIFDDQFSVERPDGSNFTLKIRSTKLEDSAMYFCASSHSGTGPYSYEQYFGPGTRLTVT.

J is TRBJ2-3 and V is TRBV28; TRBD2 matches at 16 bases. Losses at the gene ends were 5 bases for V and 0 bases for J; bases not matched to a gene: 8. CDR3 length: 19 amino acids. The germline V gene has CDR1 MDHEN and CDR2 SYDVKM. The CDR3 sequence is CASSPGTSGRASSTDTQYF. Here the CDR3 DNA reads TGTGCCAGCAGTCCCGGGACTAGCGGGAGGGCCTCTAGCACAGATACGCAGTATTTT.

This clone has more than one count but fewer than ten. The chain uses TRBV4-3 and TRBJ2-2; 8 nucleotides align to TRBD1. Germline loops: CDR1 LGHNA, CDR2 YSLEER. The CDR3 is made up of 17 amino acids. Trimming cost V 0 bases and J 5 bases; bases outside gene matches: 8. CDR3 sequence (DNA): TGCGCCAGCAGCCAAGAATTTGCCAGGGGGCAAACCGGGGAGCTGTTTTTT. Protein: CASSQEFARGQTGELFF.

This clone is classed as medium-sized (0.01 to 0.1%). V is TRBV9 and J is TRBJ2-2; D is undetermined. The CDR3 has 16 amino acids. Trimming left V 7 bases short and J 0 bases short, with 16 bases between. Germline V lookup: CDR1 SGDLS, CDR2 YYNGEE. In DNA form, the CDR3 reads TGTGCCAGCGGAAAGAAAGGTACTTCGAACACCGGGGAGCTGTTTTTT. It specifies CASGKKGTSNTGELFF.

V is TRBV7-2 and J is TRBJ2-7; maybe TRBD1 (5 bases). Germline values: CDR1 SGHTA, CDR2 FQGNSA. Trimming left V 2 bases short and J 12 bases short, with 14 bases between. The CDR3 contains 12 residues. The CDR3 loop is CASSLYRPGLYF. The CDR3 DNA reads TGTGCCAGCAGCTTATATCGGCCAGGGCTGTACTTC.

This clone has only one observation. The chain recombines TRBV12-5 with TRBJ2-5; 8 positions match TRBD1. V lost 6 bases to trimming and J lost 5 bases; unmatched junction nucleotides: 8. The CDR3 length is 14 residues. The germline gives CDR1 LGHNT, CDR2 FRNRAP. The chain's CDR3 is CASGGGQAFETQYF. CDR3 nucleotide sequence: TGTGCTAGTGGGGGGGGACAGGCGTTTGAGACCCAGTACTTC.

The chain joins TRBV19 to TRBJ2-7; tentatively, D is TRBD1 or TRBD2 (5 bases each). Germline lookup yields CDR1 LNHDA and CDR2 SQIVND (reference sequence). Deletions cut 11 bases from V and 1 base from J, with 27 bases between. This CDR3 is built from 17 residues. CDR3 residues: CAGRRSLLQEASYEQYF. The CDR3 nucleotides are TGTGCCGGGCGTAGGTCCCTTCTACAGGAGGCTTCCTACGAGCAGTACTTC.

The chain joins TRBV6-5 to TRBJ2-3; D may be TRBD1 (5 bases). CDR3 size: 13 residues. V lost 2 bases, J lost 10 bases, and 13 bases lay in between. Germline V gene sequence: CDR1 MNHEY, CDR2 SVGAGI. In DNA, the CDR3 is TGTGCCAGCAGTTACACCCCAGGGTCGGCGCAGTATTTT. It codes for CASSYTPGSAQYF.

V gene TRBV28 combines with J gene TRBJ1-5; D is perhaps TRBD1 (6 bases). Germline-derived CDR1 and CDR2 are MDHEN and SYDVKM. Trimming left V 6 bases short and J 0 bases short, with 18 bases between. The length of the CDR3 is 17 residues. CDR3 protein: CASSARAGDLSNQPQHF. As DNA, the CDR3 is TGTGCCAGCAGCGCTAGGGCAGGGGACCTTAGCAATCAGCCCCAGCATTTT. The variable domain in full, with the rest retrieved from reference TRBV28 and TRBJ1-5, is DVKVTQSSRYLVKRTGEKVFLECVQDMDHENMFWYRQDPGLGLRLIYFSYDVKMKEKGDIPEGYSVSREKKERFSLILESASTNQTSMYLCASSARAGDLSNQPQHFGDGTRLSIL.

The chain has TRBV10-3 and TRBJ2-3; the match to TRBD1 covers 10 bases. This CDR3 comprises 14 residues. The V gene's germline CDR1 is ENHRY and CDR2 SYGVKD. Losses at the gene ends were 10 bases for V and 2 bases for J; bases not matched to a gene: 6. The CDR3 loop is CATGDRGNTDTQYF. For the CDR3, the DNA is TGTGCCACCGGGGACAGGGGCAACACAGATACGCAGTATTTT.

The chain has TRBV6-1 and TRBJ1-2; weak D call: TRBD1 (5 bases). The CDR3 loop spans 13 amino acids. Trimming removed 3 bases at V and 3 bases at J, with 8 bases between. Germline CDR1 reads MNHNS; CDR2 reads SASEGT. The CDR3 coding sequence is TGTGCCAGCAGTGAGCAGGGCGACTATGGCTACACCTTC. As protein: CASSEQGDYGYTF.

The sample holds one count of this clone. The V and J genes are TRBV7-2 and TRBJ1-1; D gene unclear. Germline loops: CDR1 SGHTA, CDR2 FQGNSA. This CDR3 is built from 14 residues. Between the trimmed V and J ends, which lost 4 bases and 0 bases, there was a span of 9 bases. This CDR3 reads CASSSVWLNTEAFF. The CDR3 bases are TGTGCCAGCAGCTCCGTTTGGCTGAACACTGAAGCTTTCTTT. Based on the CDR3 plus reference TRBV7-2 and TRBJ1-1, the full variable domain is GAGVSQSPSNKVTEKGKDVELRCDPISGHTALYWYRQSLGQGLEFLIYFQGNSAPDKSGLPSDRFSAERTGGSVSTLTIQRTQQEDSAVYLCASSSVWLNTEAFFGQGTRLTVV.

The J gene is TRBJ2-1, the V gene TRBV4-2; D is unclear. The germline gives CDR1 LGHNA, CDR2 YNFKEQ. Trimming left V 5 bases short and J 8 bases short, with 10 bases between. The CDR3 totals 12 residues. The CDR3 is CASSANLDEQFF. In DNA form, the CDR3 reads TGTGCCAGCAGCGCCAACTTAGATGAGCAGTTCTTC.

The genes are TRBV5-1 and TRBJ2-3; D possibly uses TRBD1 or TRBD2 (5 bases each). V lost 6 bases, J lost 5 bases, and 19 bases lay in between. CDR3 length equals 15 residues. Germline V gene data show CDR1 as SGHRS and CDR2 as YFSETQ. CDR3 nucleotide sequence: TGCGCCAGCACGGGAAGGGGAACTGCACAAGATACGCAGTATTTT. Amino acid sequence: CASTGRGTAQDTQYF.